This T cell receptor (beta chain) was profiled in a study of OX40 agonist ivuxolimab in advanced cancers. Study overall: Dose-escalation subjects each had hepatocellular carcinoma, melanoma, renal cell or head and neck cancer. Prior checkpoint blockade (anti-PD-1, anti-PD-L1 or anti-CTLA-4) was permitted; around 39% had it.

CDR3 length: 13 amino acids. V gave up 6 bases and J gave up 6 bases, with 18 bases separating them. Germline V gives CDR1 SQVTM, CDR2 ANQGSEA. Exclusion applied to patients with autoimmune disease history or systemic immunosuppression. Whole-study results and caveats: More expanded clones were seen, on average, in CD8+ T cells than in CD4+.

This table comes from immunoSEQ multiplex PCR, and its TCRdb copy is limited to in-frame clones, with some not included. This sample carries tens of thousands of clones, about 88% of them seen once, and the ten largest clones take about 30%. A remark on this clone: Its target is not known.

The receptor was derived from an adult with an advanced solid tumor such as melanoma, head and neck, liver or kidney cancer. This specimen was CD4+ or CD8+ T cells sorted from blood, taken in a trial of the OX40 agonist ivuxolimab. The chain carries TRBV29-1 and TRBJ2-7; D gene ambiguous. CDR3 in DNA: TGCAGCGTCCCCTGGGGAAGTCCCGGCGAGCAGTACTTC. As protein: CSVPWGSPGEQYF.